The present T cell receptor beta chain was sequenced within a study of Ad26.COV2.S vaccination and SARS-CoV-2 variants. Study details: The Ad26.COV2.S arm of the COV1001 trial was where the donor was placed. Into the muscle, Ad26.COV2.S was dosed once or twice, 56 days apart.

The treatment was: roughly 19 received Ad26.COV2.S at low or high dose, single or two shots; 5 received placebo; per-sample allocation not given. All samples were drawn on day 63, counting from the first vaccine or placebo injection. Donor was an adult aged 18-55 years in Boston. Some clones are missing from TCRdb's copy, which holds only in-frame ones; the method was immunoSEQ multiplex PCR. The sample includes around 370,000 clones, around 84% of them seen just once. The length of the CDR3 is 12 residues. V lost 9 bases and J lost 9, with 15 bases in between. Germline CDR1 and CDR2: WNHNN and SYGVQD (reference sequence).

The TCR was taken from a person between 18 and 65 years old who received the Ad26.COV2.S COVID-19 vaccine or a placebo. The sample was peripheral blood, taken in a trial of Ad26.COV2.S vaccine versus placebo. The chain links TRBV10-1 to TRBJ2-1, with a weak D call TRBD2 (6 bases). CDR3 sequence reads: CASRGGPGEQFF. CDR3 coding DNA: TGCGCCAGTCGGGGAGGTCCGGGTGAGCAGTTCTTC.